This T cell receptor beta chain derives from a study of Tregs in tolerant kidney transplant recipients. With 2 bases clipped from V and 7 bases from J, the junction kept 10 bases outside the gene matches. CDR1 is GTSNPN and CDR2 is SVGIG in the germline V gene (reference sequence). This CDR3 has 15 amino acids. Clones were sequenced by immunoSEQ multiplex PCR, and TCRdb holds only the in-frame ones, with some missing. The repertoire consists of approximately 100,000 clones, with roughly 93% occurring once and the leading ten covering 0.46%. This sequence originates from a human donor who received a combined kidney and bone marrow transplant. Material: CD4+ T cells from blood, obtained before the transplant. The chain links TRBV30 to TRBJ2-1, with 8 bases lining up with TRBD2. CDR3 amino acids: CAWSRGAGGLNEQFF. The CDR3 nucleotides are TGTGCCTGGAGTCGGGGGGCGGGGGGCTTAAATGAGCAGTTCTTC. The whole variable domain, remainder taken from reference TRBV30 and TRBJ2-1, is SQTIHQWPATLVQPVGSPLSLECTVEGTSNPNLYWYRQAAGRGLQLLFYSVGIGQISSEVPQNLSASRPQDRQFILSSKKLLLSDSGFYLCAWSRGAGGLNEQFFGPGTRLTVL.